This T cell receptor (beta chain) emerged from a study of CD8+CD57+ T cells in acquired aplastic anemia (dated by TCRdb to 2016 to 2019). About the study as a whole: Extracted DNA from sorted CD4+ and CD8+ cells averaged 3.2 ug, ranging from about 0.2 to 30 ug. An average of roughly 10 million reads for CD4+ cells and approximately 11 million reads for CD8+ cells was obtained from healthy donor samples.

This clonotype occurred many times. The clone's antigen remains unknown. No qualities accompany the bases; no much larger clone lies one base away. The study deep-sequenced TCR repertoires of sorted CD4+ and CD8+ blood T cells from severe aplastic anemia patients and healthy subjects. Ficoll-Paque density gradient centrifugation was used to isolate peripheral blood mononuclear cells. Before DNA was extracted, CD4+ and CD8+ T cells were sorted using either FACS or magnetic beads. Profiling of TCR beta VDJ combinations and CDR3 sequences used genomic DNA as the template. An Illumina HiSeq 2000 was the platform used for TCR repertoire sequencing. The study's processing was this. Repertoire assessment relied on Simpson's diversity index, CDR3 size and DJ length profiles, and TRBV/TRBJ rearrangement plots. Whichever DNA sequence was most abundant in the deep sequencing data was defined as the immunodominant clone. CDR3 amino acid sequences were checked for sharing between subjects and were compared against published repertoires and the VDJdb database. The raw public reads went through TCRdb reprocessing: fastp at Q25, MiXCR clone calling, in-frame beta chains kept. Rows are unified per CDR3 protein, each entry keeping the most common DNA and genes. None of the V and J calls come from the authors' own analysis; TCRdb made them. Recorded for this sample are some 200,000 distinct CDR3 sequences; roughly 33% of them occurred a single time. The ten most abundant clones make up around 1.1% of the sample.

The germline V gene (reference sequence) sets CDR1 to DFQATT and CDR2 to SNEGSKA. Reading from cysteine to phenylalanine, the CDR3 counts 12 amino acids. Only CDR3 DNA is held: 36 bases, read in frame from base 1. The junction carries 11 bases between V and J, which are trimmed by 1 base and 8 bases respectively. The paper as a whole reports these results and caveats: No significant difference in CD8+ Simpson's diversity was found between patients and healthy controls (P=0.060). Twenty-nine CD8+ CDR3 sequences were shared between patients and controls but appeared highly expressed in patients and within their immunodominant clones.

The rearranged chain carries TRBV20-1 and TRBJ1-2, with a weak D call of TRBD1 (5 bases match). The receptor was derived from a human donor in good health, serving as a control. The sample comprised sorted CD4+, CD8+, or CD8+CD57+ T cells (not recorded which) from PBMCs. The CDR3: CSARAGTAGYTF. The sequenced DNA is TGCAGTGCTAGAGCCGGGACTGCCGGCTACACCTTC.